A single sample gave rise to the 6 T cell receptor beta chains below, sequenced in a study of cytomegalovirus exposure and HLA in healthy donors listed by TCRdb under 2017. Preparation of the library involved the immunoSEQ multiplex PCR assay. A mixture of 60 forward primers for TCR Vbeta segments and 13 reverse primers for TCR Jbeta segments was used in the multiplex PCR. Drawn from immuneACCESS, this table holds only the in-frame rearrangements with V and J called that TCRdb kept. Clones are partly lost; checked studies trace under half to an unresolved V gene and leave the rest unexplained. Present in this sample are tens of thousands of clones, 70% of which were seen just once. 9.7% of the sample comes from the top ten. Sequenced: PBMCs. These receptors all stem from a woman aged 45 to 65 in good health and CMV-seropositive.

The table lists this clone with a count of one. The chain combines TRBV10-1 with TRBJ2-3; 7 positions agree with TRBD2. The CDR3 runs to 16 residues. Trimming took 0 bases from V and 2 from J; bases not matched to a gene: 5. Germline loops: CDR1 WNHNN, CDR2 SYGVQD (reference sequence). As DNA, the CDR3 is TGCGCCAGCAGTGAGTCCCGGACTAGAGTCACAGATACGCAGTATTTT. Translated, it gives CASSESRTRVTDTQYF.

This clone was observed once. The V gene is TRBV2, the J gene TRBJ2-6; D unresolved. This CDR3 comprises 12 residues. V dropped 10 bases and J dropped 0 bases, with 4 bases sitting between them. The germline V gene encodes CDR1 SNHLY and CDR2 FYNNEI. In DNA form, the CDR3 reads TGTGCCAAAGCCTCTGGGGCCAACGTCCTGACTTTC. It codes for CAKASGANVLTF.

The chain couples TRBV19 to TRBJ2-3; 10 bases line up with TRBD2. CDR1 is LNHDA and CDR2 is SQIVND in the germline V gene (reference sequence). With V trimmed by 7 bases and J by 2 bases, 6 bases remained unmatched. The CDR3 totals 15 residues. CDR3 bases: TGTGCCAGTATGACTAGCGGGTTTTCCACAGATACGCAGTATTTT. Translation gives CASMTSGFSTDTQYF.

The CDR3: CASRSLLGGETEAFF. In nucleotides, the CDR3 is TGTGCCAGCAGGTCCCTCCTTGGAGGCGAAACTGAAGCTTTCTTT. The chain recombines TRBV28 with TRBJ1-1; D is uncertain. Trimming stripped 6 bases from V and 5 bases from J, with 19 bases between. The V gene's germline CDR1 is MDHEN and CDR2 SYDVKM. This CDR3 has 15 amino acids.

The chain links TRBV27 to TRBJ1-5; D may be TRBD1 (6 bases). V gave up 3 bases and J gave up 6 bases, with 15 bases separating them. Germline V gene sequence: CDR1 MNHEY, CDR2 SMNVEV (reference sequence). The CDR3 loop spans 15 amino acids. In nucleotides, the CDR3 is TGTGCCAGCAGTTTTGGGGGGGGAGGGGGTCAGCCCCAGCATTTT. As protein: CASSFGGGGGQPQHF.

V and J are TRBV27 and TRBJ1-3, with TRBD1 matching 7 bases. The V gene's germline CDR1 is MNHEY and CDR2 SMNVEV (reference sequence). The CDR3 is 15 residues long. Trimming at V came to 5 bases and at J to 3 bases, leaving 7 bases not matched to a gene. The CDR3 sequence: CASSTRTGDGNTIYF. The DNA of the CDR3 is TGTGCCAGCAGTACCCGAACAGGGGATGGAAACACCATATATTTT.